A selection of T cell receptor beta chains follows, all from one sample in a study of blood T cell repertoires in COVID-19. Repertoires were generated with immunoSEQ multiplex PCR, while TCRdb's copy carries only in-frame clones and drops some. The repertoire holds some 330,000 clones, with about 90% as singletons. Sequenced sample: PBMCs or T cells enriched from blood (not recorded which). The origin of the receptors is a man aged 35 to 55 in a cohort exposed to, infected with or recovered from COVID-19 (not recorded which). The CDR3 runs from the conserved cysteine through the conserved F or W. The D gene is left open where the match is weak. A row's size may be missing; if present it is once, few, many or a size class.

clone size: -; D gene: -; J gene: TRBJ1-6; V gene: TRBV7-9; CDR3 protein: CASRGQGDNSPLHF; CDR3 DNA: TGTGCCAGCAGGGGTCAGGGTGATAATTCACCCCTCCACTTT
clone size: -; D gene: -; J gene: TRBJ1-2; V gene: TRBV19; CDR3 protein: CASSITVLRGDGYTF; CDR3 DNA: TGTGCCAGTAGTATAACAGTCTTACGGGGAGATGGCTACACCTTC
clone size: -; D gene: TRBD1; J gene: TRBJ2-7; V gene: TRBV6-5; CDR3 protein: CASRGQGISEQYF; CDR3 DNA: TGTGCCAGCAGAGGACAGGGGATAAGCGAGCAGTACTTC
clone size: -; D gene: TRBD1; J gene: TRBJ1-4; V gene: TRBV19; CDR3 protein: CASSWDSGEKLFF; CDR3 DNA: TGTGCCAGTAGCTGGGACAGTGGAGAAAAACTGTTTTTT
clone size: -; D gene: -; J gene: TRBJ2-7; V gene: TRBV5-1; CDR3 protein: CASSLAGGSYEQYF; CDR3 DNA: TGCGCCAGCAGCTTGGCCGGCGGCTCCTACGAGCAGTACTTC
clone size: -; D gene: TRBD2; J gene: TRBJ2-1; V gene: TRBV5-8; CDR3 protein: CASSPNWLAGNYNEQFF; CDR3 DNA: TGTGCCAGCAGCCCTAACTGGCTAGCGGGTAACTACAATGAGCAGTTCTTC
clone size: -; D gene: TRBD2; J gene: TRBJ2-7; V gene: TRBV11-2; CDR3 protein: CASRLTSSTYYEQYF; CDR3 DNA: TGTGCCAGCAGACTGACTAGCTCTACCTACTACGAGCAGTACTTC
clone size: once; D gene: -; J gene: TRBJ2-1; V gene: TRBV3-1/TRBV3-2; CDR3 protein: CASSQDRFYNNEQFF; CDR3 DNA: TGTGCCAGCAGCCAAGACAGGTTTTACAACAATGAGCAGTTCTTC
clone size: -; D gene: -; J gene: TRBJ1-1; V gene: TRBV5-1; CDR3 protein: CASSLGPPNTEAFF; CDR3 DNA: TGCGCCAGCAGCTTGGGGCCGCCGAACACTGAAGCTTTCTTT
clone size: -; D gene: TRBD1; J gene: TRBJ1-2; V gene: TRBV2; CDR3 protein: CATRKDREPSGYTF; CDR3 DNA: TGTGCCACGCGAAAAGACAGGGAACCGTCTGGCTACACCTTC
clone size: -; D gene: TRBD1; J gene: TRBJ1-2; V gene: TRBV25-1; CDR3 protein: CASSEVLGTGLRYGYTF; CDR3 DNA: TGTGCCAGCAGTGAAGTGTTAGGGACAGGGCTACGGTATGGCTACACCTTC
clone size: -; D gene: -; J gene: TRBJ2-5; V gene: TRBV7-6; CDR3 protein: CASSLESGYQETQYF; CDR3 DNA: TGTGCCAGCAGCTTAGAATCGGGGTACCAAGAGACCCAGTACTTC
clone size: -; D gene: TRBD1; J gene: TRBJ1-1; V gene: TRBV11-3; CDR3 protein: CASSLTGGTEAFF; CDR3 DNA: TGTGCCAGCAGCTTAACAGGGGGCACTGAAGCTTTCTTT
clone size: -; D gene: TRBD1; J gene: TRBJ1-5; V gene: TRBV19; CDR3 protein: CASTVDRADQPQHF; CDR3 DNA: TGTGCCAGTACCGTCGACAGGGCCGATCAGCCCCAGCATTTT
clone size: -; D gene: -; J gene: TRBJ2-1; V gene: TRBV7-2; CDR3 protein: CASSLGNRENEQFF; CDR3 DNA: TGTGCCAGCTCACTTGGGAATCGGGAAAATGAGCAGTTCTTC
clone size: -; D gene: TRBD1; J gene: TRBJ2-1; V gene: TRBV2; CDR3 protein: CASTERTGTYNEQFF; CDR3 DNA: TGTGCCAGCACCGAGAGGACAGGGACCTACAATGAGCAGTTCTTC